These T cell receptor beta chains were read from a single sample in a study of vaccination and CD4 T cells after COVID-19. In TCRdb, the PCR reads were re-called with MiXCR into one record per CDR3 protein. The table shows more than 20,000 distinct CDR3 sequences, with over 40% occurring only once. No cognate antigen is known for these TCRs. The sample in question was CD4+ T cells from blood, cultured in vitro, obtained about 7 months after SARS-CoV-2 vaccination. These TCRs come from a human donor who had recovered from COVID-19. Both conserved end residues are part of each CDR3. A D gene is named only where the DNA matches it firmly. Some rows mark clone size as missing; the rest say once, few, many or name a class of expanded clone.

j_call: TRBJ1-5; v_call: TRBV6-1; clone_size: few; d_call: -; cdr3_aa: CASREDLYSNQPQHF; cdr3_nt: TGTGCCAGCAGAGAGGACCTTTATAGCAATCAGCCCCAGCATTTT
j_call: TRBJ2-4; v_call: TRBV6-5; clone_size: few; d_call: -; cdr3_aa: CASSYSPFVIQYF; cdr3_nt: TGTGCCAGCAGTTACTCTCCCTTCGTCATTCAGTACTTC
j_call: TRBJ2-1; v_call: TRBV20-1; clone_size: few; d_call: TRBD2; cdr3_aa: CSARATSGSRSEQFF; cdr3_nt: TGCAGTGCTAGGGCGACTAGCGGGAGTAGGAGTGAGCAGTTCTTC
j_call: TRBJ2-3; v_call: TRBV20-1; clone_size: -; d_call: -; cdr3_aa: CSARTPGPTDTQYF; cdr3_nt: TGCAGTGCCCGGACTCCGGGACCCACAGATACGCAGTATTTT
j_call: TRBJ1-1; v_call: TRBV7-2; clone_size: -; d_call: -; cdr3_aa: CASTRTALNTEAFF; cdr3_nt: TGTGCCAGCACCCGGACAGCCTTGAACACTGAAGCTTTCTTT
j_call: TRBJ2-5; v_call: TRBV10-3; clone_size: -; d_call: -; cdr3_aa: CAISPRDLQETQYF; cdr3_nt: TGTGCCATCAGTCCCCGGGACTTGCAAGAGACCCAGTACTTC
j_call: TRBJ2-5; v_call: TRBV6-5; clone_size: -; d_call: -; cdr3_aa: CASSYSGSQTRTIRETQYF; cdr3_nt: TGTGCCAGCAGTTACTCAGGTTCACAGACGCGAACCATAAGAGAGACCCAGTACTTC
j_call: TRBJ1-1; v_call: TRBV7-2; clone_size: -; d_call: TRBD1; cdr3_aa: CASSSRQGLTEAFF; cdr3_nt: TGTGCCAGCAGCTCCAGACAGGGTTTGACTGAAGCTTTCTTT
j_call: TRBJ2-3; v_call: TRBV2; clone_size: -; d_call: -; cdr3_aa: CASRELLSTDTQYF; cdr3_nt: TGTGCCAGCAGGGAACTATTGAGCACAGATACGCAGTATTTT
j_call: TRBJ2-1; v_call: TRBV7-2; clone_size: -; d_call: TRBD1; cdr3_aa: CASLPERQGAYEQFF; cdr3_nt: TGTGCCAGCTTACCCGAGCGACAGGGGGCATATGAGCAGTTCTTC
j_call: TRBJ2-7; v_call: TRBV2; clone_size: -; d_call: -; cdr3_aa: CASSDPPRDEQYF; cdr3_nt: TGTGCCAGCAGTGACCCCCCCAGGGACGAGCAGTACTTC
j_call: TRBJ1-6; v_call: TRBV27; clone_size: few; d_call: -; cdr3_aa: CASSLEGSYNSPLHF; cdr3_nt: TGTGCCAGCAGTTTAGAGGGGTCCTATAATTCACCCCTCCACTTT
j_call: TRBJ2-3; v_call: TRBV20-1; clone_size: -; d_call: TRBD2; cdr3_aa: CSARKAGGTDTQYF; cdr3_nt: TGCAGTGCTAGAAAAGCGGGAGGCACAGATACGCAGTATTTT
j_call: TRBJ1-5; v_call: TRBV19; clone_size: few; d_call: TRBD1; cdr3_aa: CASSKGTVNQPQHF; cdr3_nt: TGTGCCAGTAGTAAAGGGACAGTCAATCAGCCCCAGCATTTT
j_call: TRBJ1-1; v_call: TRBV12-3/TRBV12-4; clone_size: -; d_call: -; cdr3_aa: CASSQREDTEAFF; cdr3_nt: TGTGCCAGCAGTCAACGGGAGGACACTGAAGCTTTCTTT
j_call: TRBJ2-3; v_call: TRBV27; clone_size: -; d_call: -; cdr3_aa: CASSFVPGVGTDTQYF; cdr3_nt: TGTGCCAGCAGTTTTGTCCCGGGAGTCGGCACAGATACGCAGTATTTT
j_call: TRBJ2-5; v_call: TRBV6-2/TRBV6-3; clone_size: few; d_call: -; cdr3_aa: CASSVTSLQETQYF; cdr3_nt: TGTGCCAGCAGCGTTACTAGCTTACAAGAGACCCAGTACTTC
j_call: TRBJ1-1; v_call: TRBV6-1; clone_size: -; d_call: TRBD1; cdr3_aa: CASSKQGSEAFF; cdr3_nt: TGTGCCAGCAGCAAACAGGGGTCCGAAGCTTTCTTT
j_call: TRBJ1-2; v_call: TRBV6-1; clone_size: few; d_call: TRBD1; cdr3_aa: CASSERGHGYTF; cdr3_nt: TGTGCCAGCAGTGAAAGGGGGCATGGCTACACCTTC
j_call: TRBJ2-7; v_call: TRBV7-9; clone_size: few; d_call: TRBD2; cdr3_aa: CASSPGTSGSSYEQYF; cdr3_nt: TGTGCCAGCAGCCCAGGGACTAGCGGGAGTTCCTACGAGCAGTACTTC
j_call: TRBJ2-5; v_call: TRBV7-2; clone_size: -; d_call: TRBD2; cdr3_aa: CASSFTFGRARETQYF; cdr3_nt: TGTGCCAGCAGCTTCACCTTCGGGAGGGCCCGGGAGACCCAGTACTTC
j_call: TRBJ1-2; v_call: TRBV28; clone_size: few; d_call: -; cdr3_aa: CASSLLRDGYTF; cdr3_nt: TGTGCCAGCAGTTTACTTCGGGATGGCTACACCTTC
j_call: TRBJ2-5; v_call: TRBV20-1; clone_size: -; d_call: -; cdr3_aa: CSAEAAFGETQYF; cdr3_nt: TGCAGTGCTGAAGCAGCCTTCGGGGAGACCCAGTACTTC
j_call: TRBJ2-7; v_call: TRBV28; clone_size: -; d_call: -; cdr3_aa: CASSSPAGMSYEQYF; cdr3_nt: TGTGCCAGCAGTTCCCCGGCAGGGATGTCCTACGAGCAGTACTTC
j_call: TRBJ2-7; v_call: TRBV20-1; clone_size: -; d_call: -; cdr3_aa: CSARGLYSNEQYF; cdr3_nt: TGCAGTGCTAGAGGCCTCTATTCAAACGAGCAGTACTTC
j_call: TRBJ1-2; v_call: TRBV7-9; clone_size: -; d_call: TRBD1; cdr3_aa: CASRPDRDYGYTF; cdr3_nt: TGTGCCAGCAGACCTGACAGGGACTATGGCTACACCTTC
j_call: TRBJ2-1; v_call: TRBV7-2; clone_size: -; d_call: TRBD1; cdr3_aa: CASSPRTGREQFF; cdr3_nt: TGTGCCAGCAGCCCGAGGACAGGTAGAGAGCAGTTCTTC
j_call: TRBJ2-1; v_call: TRBV7-3; clone_size: -; d_call: -; cdr3_aa: CASSPTIGGEQFF; cdr3_nt: TGTGCCAGCAGCCCCACGATAGGCGGAGAGCAGTTCTTC
j_call: TRBJ1-1; v_call: TRBV7-9; clone_size: -; d_call: TRBD1; cdr3_aa: CASSFRTGENTEAFF; cdr3_nt: TGTGCCAGCAGCTTTCGGACAGGGGAGAACACTGAAGCTTTCTTT
j_call: TRBJ2-7; v_call: TRBV27; clone_size: few; d_call: -; cdr3_aa: CASRSRWMAPTYEQYF; cdr3_nt: TGTGCCAGCAGGTCTCGTTGGATGGCACCGACCTACGAGCAGTACTTC
j_call: TRBJ2-7; v_call: TRBV6-5; clone_size: -; d_call: TRBD2; cdr3_aa: CASSYLPGGPYEQYF; cdr3_nt: TGTGCCAGCAGTTACTTGCCGGGAGGCCCCTACGAGCAGTACTTC
j_call: TRBJ1-2; v_call: TRBV19; clone_size: -; d_call: -; cdr3_aa: CASKGRDGYTF; cdr3_nt: TGTGCCAGTAAAGGACGGGATGGCTACACCTTC
j_call: TRBJ1-5; v_call: TRBV28; clone_size: -; d_call: -; cdr3_aa: CASSLPGGYQPQHF; cdr3_nt: TGTGCCAGCAGCCTCCCCGGGGGATACCAGCCCCAGCATTTT
j_call: TRBJ2-1; v_call: TRBV24-1; clone_size: -; d_call: -; cdr3_aa: CATSDRKDVDEQFF; cdr3_nt: TGTGCCACCAGTGACCGCAAGGATGTGGATGAGCAGTTCTTC
j_call: TRBJ2-5; v_call: TRBV20-1; clone_size: -; d_call: -; cdr3_aa: CSVLDSRKETQYF; cdr3_nt: TGCAGTGTCCTGGACAGTCGTAAGGAGACCCAGTACTTC
j_call: TRBJ2-7; v_call: TRBV20-1; clone_size: -; d_call: TRBD1; cdr3_aa: CSARTGALYEQYF; cdr3_nt: TGCAGTGCCCGGACAGGGGCCCTCTACGAGCAGTACTTC
j_call: TRBJ2-7; v_call: TRBV28; clone_size: few; d_call: TRBD2; cdr3_aa: CASSFTPAGGPYEQYF; cdr3_nt: TGTGCCAGCAGTTTCACCCCAGCGGGAGGACCCTACGAGCAGTACTTC
j_call: TRBJ2-3; v_call: TRBV4-2; clone_size: -; d_call: TRBD2; cdr3_aa: CASSRGGRAQDTQYF; cdr3_nt: TGTGCCAGCAGCCGTGGAGGGAGGGCCCAAGATACGCAGTATTTT
j_call: TRBJ2-7; v_call: TRBV6-4; clone_size: -; d_call: TRBD1; cdr3_aa: CASSTDRGNEQYF; cdr3_nt: TGTGCCAGCAGCACGGACAGGGGGAACGAGCAGTACTTC
j_call: TRBJ2-7; v_call: TRBV4-1; clone_size: -; d_call: -; cdr3_aa: CASSQDVGVSYEQYF; cdr3_nt: TGCGCCAGCAGCCAAGATGTTGGAGTCTCCTACGAGCAGTACTTC
j_call: TRBJ2-5; v_call: TRBV4-1; clone_size: -; d_call: -; cdr3_aa: CASSQATPHQETQYF; cdr3_nt: TGCGCCAGCAGCCAAGCGACACCGCACCAAGAGACCCAGTACTTC
j_call: TRBJ1-2; v_call: TRBV20-1; clone_size: -; d_call: TRBD1; cdr3_aa: CSARETGGGYGYTF; cdr3_nt: TGCAGTGCTAGAGAGACAGGGGGAGGCTATGGCTACACCTTC
j_call: TRBJ2-7; v_call: TRBV7-9; clone_size: few; d_call: -; cdr3_aa: CASSPSGTYEQYF; cdr3_nt: TGTGCCAGCAGCCCCAGCGGCACCTACGAGCAGTACTTC
j_call: TRBJ1-2; v_call: TRBV6-1; clone_size: -; d_call: -; cdr3_aa: CASRSRSSLYGYTF; cdr3_nt: TGTGCCAGCAGATCCCGGTCATCACTCTATGGCTACACCTTC
j_call: TRBJ2-7; v_call: TRBV6-5; clone_size: few; d_call: TRBD1; cdr3_aa: CASSSNPGQGPYEQYF; cdr3_nt: TGTGCCAGCAGTTCGAATCCGGGACAGGGACCCTACGAGCAGTACTTC
j_call: TRBJ1-5; v_call: TRBV7-9; clone_size: -; d_call: -; cdr3_aa: CASSLAGDNQPQHF; cdr3_nt: TGTGCCAGCAGCTTAGCAGGGGACAATCAGCCCCAGCATTTT
j_call: TRBJ2-1; v_call: TRBV20-1; clone_size: -; d_call: TRBD2; cdr3_aa: CSATGWFGGRYNEQFF; cdr3_nt: TGCAGTGCTACGGGCTGGTTCGGCGGGAGGTACAATGAGCAGTTCTTC
j_call: TRBJ1-1; v_call: TRBV20-1; clone_size: few; d_call: -; cdr3_aa: CSAEATNRGWTEAFF; cdr3_nt: TGCAGTGCCGAGGCGACAAATCGGGGGTGGACTGAAGCTTTCTTT
j_call: TRBJ2-7; v_call: TRBV24-1; clone_size: few; d_call: -; cdr3_aa: CATSDPGVKEQYF; cdr3_nt: TGTGCCACCAGTGATCCCGGGGTTAAGGAGCAGTACTTC
j_call: TRBJ2-3; v_call: TRBV20-1; clone_size: few; d_call: -; cdr3_aa: CSASSFGDGTDTQYF; cdr3_nt: TGCAGTGCTAGTTCTTTCGGCGACGGCACAGATACGCAGTATTTT
j_call: TRBJ2-7; v_call: TRBV20-1; clone_size: -; d_call: TRBD2; cdr3_aa: CSARGLAGAERYEQYF; cdr3_nt: TGCAGTGCCCGCGGACTAGCGGGAGCCGAGCGATACGAGCAGTACTTC
j_call: TRBJ1-6; v_call: TRBV27; clone_size: few; d_call: -; cdr3_aa: CASRKIDNSPLHF; cdr3_nt: TGTGCCAGCCGTAAGATCGATAATTCACCCCTCCACTTT
j_call: TRBJ2-7; v_call: TRBV10-3; clone_size: -; d_call: -; cdr3_aa: CAISDFGEDPYF; cdr3_nt: TGTGCCATCAGTGACTTCGGGGAGGACCCTTACTTC
j_call: TRBJ2-5; v_call: TRBV20-1; clone_size: -; d_call: -; cdr3_aa: CSASLETQYF; cdr3_nt: TGCAGTGCTAGTCTAGAGACCCAGTACTTC
j_call: TRBJ2-7; v_call: TRBV28; clone_size: once; d_call: TRBD2; cdr3_aa: CASRSMTGRLAETYEQYF; cdr3_nt: TGTGCCAGCAGATCTATGACAGGAAGACTAGCGGAAACCTACGAGCAGTACTTC
j_call: TRBJ2-3; v_call: TRBV20-1; clone_size: few; d_call: -; cdr3_aa: CSAGGWQGMNTQYF; cdr3_nt: TGCAGTGCAGGGGGGTGGCAGGGGATGAACACGCAGTATTTT
j_call: TRBJ2-2; v_call: TRBV10-3; clone_size: -; d_call: TRBD1; cdr3_aa: CASRGQGAGGELFF; cdr3_nt: TGTGCCAGCCGGGGGCAGGGGGCCGGCGGGGAGCTGTTTTTT
j_call: TRBJ2-1; v_call: TRBV20-1; clone_size: -; d_call: TRBD2; cdr3_aa: CSARESGSIYNEQFF; cdr3_nt: TGCAGTGCTAGAGAAAGCGGGAGTATATACAATGAGCAGTTCTTC
j_call: TRBJ1-2; v_call: TRBV4-1; clone_size: medium-sized; d_call: -; cdr3_aa: CASSRGAYGYTF; cdr3_nt: TGCGCCAGCAGCCGGGGGGCCTATGGCTACACCTTC